These 29 T cell receptor beta chains were all obtained from the same sample, sequenced in a study of chemoradiotherapy in HPV16-positive cancers. Only in-frame clones appear in the TCRdb table, and some are missing; sequencing was by immunoSEQ multiplex PCR. The sample shows 25,000 to 30,000 clones, 85% to 95% of them seen only once. Specimen: blood, collected from a patient who underwent chemoradiotherapy. The receptors shown here come from a human donor with HPV-associated anogenital cancer.

The sample holds one count of this clone. V usage is TRBV28 and J usage is TRBJ1-2; TRBD1 matches 8 bases. V shed 2 bases and J 8 bases; nucleotides not matched to a gene: 10. Germline CDR1 is MDHEN and CDR2 is SYDVKM. The CDR3 runs 15 residues. Written as DNA, the CDR3 is TGTGCCAGCAGTTTAGCCGGACAGGGCTACGTCGGCTACACCTTC. This gives the protein CASSLAGQGYVGYTF.

J is TRBJ2-3 and V is TRBV6-6, with TRBD2 matching over 7 bases. In germline, CDR1 is MNHNY, CDR2 SVGAGI (reference sequence). This CDR3 contains 15 residues. V lost 6 bases and J lost 2; bases outside the gene matches: 8. In DNA, the CDR3 is TGTGCCAGCAGCAGAAGAGCGGGGCCCACAGATACGCAGTATTTT. Translated: CASSRRAGPTDTQYF.

The J gene is TRBJ2-7, the V gene TRBV5-1; 12 nucleotides line up with TRBD1. There are 14 residues in the CDR3. CDR1 is SGHRS and CDR2 is YFSETQ in the germline V gene. V lost 4 bases and J lost 6; bases outside the gene matches: 5. CDR3 in DNA: TGCGCCAGCAGCCTAGGGGACAGGGGGCCCGAGCAGTACTTC. Its protein is CASSLGDRGPEQYF.

The rearrangement links TRBV7-8 to TRBJ2-1, with D unclear. Germline V gene sequence: CDR1 SGHVS, CDR2 FQNEAQ. With 3 bases removed from V and 6 bases from J, the gap between germline ends came to 18 bases. The CDR3 has 16 amino acids. CDR3 DNA sequence: TGTGCCAGCAGCTTTCTGCGGTCCGGAGCCCCCAATGAGCAGTTCTTC. Translation: CASSFLRSGAPNEQFF.

This chain uses TRBV19 with TRBJ2-7, with unresolved D. Germline CDR1 is LNHDA and CDR2 is SQIVND (reference sequence). This CDR3 is 13 amino acids long. Trimming cost V 5 bases and J 4 bases, with 12 bases left between them. The CDR3 protein is CASSERAGYEQYF. The CDR3 nucleotides read TGTGCCAGTAGTGAACGGGCCGGATACGAGCAGTACTTC.

The J gene is TRBJ2-2, the V gene TRBV5-1; 8 nucleotides agree with TRBD2. Unmatched junction bases numbered 4, after V lost 3 bases and J lost 6 bases. Per the germline V gene, CDR1 is SGHRS and CDR2 is YFSETQ. CDR3 length equals 14 residues. CDR3 DNA: TGCGCCAGCAGCTGGGGACTAGACTCCGGGGAGCTGTTTTTT. Its translation is CASSWGLDSGELFF. Complete variable domain (other parts from reference TRBV5-1 and TRBJ2-2): KAGVTQTPRYLIKTRGQQVTLSCSPISGHRSVSWYQQTPGQGLQFLFEYFSETQRNKGNFPGRFSGRQFSNSRSEMNVSTLELGDSALYLCASSWGLDSGELFFGEGSRLTVL.

The rearrangement links TRBV18 to TRBJ1-1; 8 positions agree with TRBD1. The ends lost 3 bases at V and 5 bases at J; junction bases unmatched: 14. This CDR3 contains 17 residues. Germline CDR1 reads KGHSH; CDR2 reads LQKENI. The CDR3 bases are TGTGCCAGCTCACCGCAGGGGGCTAATGGGGGAAAAACTGAAGCTTTCTTT. It yields the protein CASSPQGANGGKTEAFF.

This clone was detected only once. V gene TRBV20-1 combines with J gene TRBJ2-7; D is ambiguous. V was pared by 3 bases and J by 4 bases, with 7 bases between. The CDR3 spans 11 residues. CDR1 and CDR2 (germline): DFQATT, SNEGSKA (reference sequence). The CDR3: CSASDPYEQYF. As DNA, the CDR3 is TGCAGTGCTAGTGACCCTTACGAGCAGTACTTC.

The chain uses TRBV7-6 and TRBJ2-7, with unresolved D. This CDR3 has 14 amino acids. V lost 1 base and J lost 6, with 13 bases in between. The germline V gene has CDR1 SGHVS and CDR2 FNYEAQ. CDR3 loop: CASSLGLDGTEQYF. The CDR3 DNA follows: TGTGCCAGCAGCTTAGGGCTAGATGGTACCGAGCAGTACTTC.

The chain combines TRBV6-1 with TRBJ1-2; 12 bases match TRBD1. Germline values: CDR1 MNHNS, CDR2 SASEGT. With V trimmed by 3 bases and J by 6 bases, 8 bases remained unmatched. CDR3 length equals 16 residues. In DNA, the CDR3 is TGTGCCAGCAGTGACTTCGGGACAGGGGGCGCCAATGGCTACACCTTC. It specifies CASSDFGTGGANGYTF.

This chain joins TRBV25-1 and TRBJ2-7, with D maybe TRBD2 (6 bases). CDR1 and CDR2 from the germline V gene are MGHDK and SYGVNS. The CDR3 length is 15 residues. V shed 5 bases and J shed 3 bases, with 17 bases lying between them. The CDR3 coding sequence is TGTGCCAGCAGTTACGCTAGCGCCGCAAACTACGAGCAGTACTTC. It encodes CASSYASAANYEQYF.

V usage is TRBV7-9 and J usage is TRBJ1-2, with D maybe TRBD1 (5 bases). V was cut by 2 bases and J by 8 bases, with 18 bases left in between. The germline V gene has CDR1 SEHNR and CDR2 FQNEAQ (reference sequence). This CDR3 has 15 amino acids. For the CDR3, the DNA is TGTGCCAGCAGCTTACTCTATAGCGGGGGTGGAGGCTACACCTTC. It is translated as CASSLLYSGGGGYTF.

The gene calls are TRBV18 and TRBJ1-4, with 8 bases fitting TRBD1. Germline V CDR1 and CDR2: KGHSH, LQKENI. V shed 4 bases and J 6 bases; nucleotides not matched to a gene: 4. This CDR3 region has 14 residues. Here the CDR3 reads CASSRGQEYEKLFF. The CDR3 region has the DNA TGTGCCAGCTCACGGGGACAGGAGTATGAAAAACTGTTTTTT.

This chain links TRBV4-1 with TRBJ2-5, with 10 bases aligning to TRBD2. Trimming removed 4 bases from V and 3 bases from J; junction bases left unmatched: 8. The germline gives CDR1 MGHRA, CDR2 YSYEKL. The CDR3 totals 16 residues. The CDR3: CASSPPLLAGKETQYF. CDR3 in DNA: TGCGCCAGCAGCCCTCCCTTACTAGCGGGGAAAGAGACCCAGTACTTC.

Comment on this clone: Other DNA sequences of this sample code for an identical CDR3. The rearrangement joins TRBV5-1 to TRBJ1-6; D remains ambiguous. V shed 0 bases and J shed 0 bases, with 7 bases lying between them. From germline, CDR1 is SGHRS and CDR2 YFSETQ. The CDR3 totals 16 residues. The CDR3 region is CASSLGESSYNSPLHF. CDR3 coding DNA: TGCGCCAGCAGCTTGGGAGAAAGCTCCTATAATTCACCCCTCCACTTT.

This clone has more than one count but fewer than ten. This chain uses TRBV29-1 with TRBJ1-5, with 8 positions matching TRBD1. This CDR3 has 14 residues. CDR1 and CDR2 from the germline V gene are SQVTM and ANQGSEA. J lost 2 bases, V lost 0 bases, and 0 bases had no gene match. In DNA form, the CDR3 reads TGCAGCGTTGAAGAGACAGGGGGCAATCAGCCCCAGCATTTT. Protein: CSVEETGGNQPQHF.

The CDR3 DNA reads as TGTGCCATCAAGCGACAGGACACGAACACTGAAGCTTTCTTT. It codes for CAIKRQDTNTEAFF. J is TRBJ1-1 and V is TRBV10-3; possible D gene TRBD1, 6 bases. V was cut by 7 bases and J by 1 base, with 13 bases left in between. Looked up from germline, CDR1 is ENHRY and CDR2 is SYGVKD. CDR3 length: 14 residues.

The V call is TRBV6-5, the J call TRBJ1-4; TRBD1 is a possible D gene (5 bases). This CDR3 contains 14 residues. Trimming took off 6 bases at V and 7 bases at J, with 15 bases between the two ends. In germline, CDR1 is MNHEY, CDR2 SVGAGI. This CDR3 reads CASSRGHLGEKLFF. DNA of the CDR3: TGTGCCAGCAGCCGAGGACATCTGGGTGAAAAACTGTTTTTT.

The J gene is TRBJ2-7, the V gene TRBV14; 10 bases align to TRBD2. CDR3 length equals 16 residues. V trimming: 1 base; J trimming: 2 bases; junction bases outside the gene matches: 5. The germline CDR1 and CDR2 sequences are SGHDN and FVKESK. The CDR3: CASSQGPAGGPYEQYF. The CDR3 nucleotides read TGTGCCAGCAGCCAAGGGCCAGCGGGAGGGCCCTACGAGCAGTACTTC. The variable domain in full, with the rest retrieved from reference TRBV14 and TRBJ2-7, is EAGVTQFPSHSVIEKGQTVTLRCDPISGHDNLYWYRRVMGKEIKFLLHFVKESKQDESGMPNNRFLAERTGGTYSTLKVQPAELEDSGVYFCASSQGPAGGPYEQYFGPGTRLTVT.

The chain joins TRBV25-1 to TRBJ2-7; possible D gene TRBD1, 6 bases. The CDR3 covers 12 residues. Per germline, CDR1 MGHDK and CDR2 SYGVNS. V was pared by 10 bases and J by 1 base, with 11 bases between. The CDR3 region has the DNA TGTGCCATCCAGGGGCCGTCCTACGAGCAGTACTTC. This codes for CAIQGPSYEQYF.

The chain uses TRBV9 and TRBJ2-3; D unresolved. There are 14 residues in the CDR3. Per germline, CDR1 SGDLS and CDR2 YYNGEE. Trimming shortened V by 4 bases and J by 2 bases, and 11 bases separated the two germline ends. The CDR3 spells CASSLRRATDTQYF. CDR3 sequence (DNA): TGTGCCAGCAGCCTTAGACGGGCCACAGATACGCAGTATTTT.

V gene TRBV4-1 combines with J gene TRBJ2-1; D possibly corresponds to TRBD1 (5 bases). Germline-derived CDR1 and CDR2 are MGHRA and YSYEKL. Trimming took off 0 bases at V and 0 bases at J, with 18 bases between the two ends. The CDR3 is made up of 19 amino acids. This chain's CDR3 is CASSQEGPWQGSSYNEQFF. DNA for the CDR3: TGCGCCAGCAGCCAAGAAGGCCCCTGGCAGGGAAGCTCCTACAATGAGCAGTTCTTC.

The chain recombines TRBV4-2 with TRBJ2-7; D may be TRBD1 or TRBD2 (5 bases each). Trimming pared 0 bases from V and 4 bases from J, leaving 16 bases between. The CDR3 has 16 residues. Germline CDR1 and CDR2: LGHNA and YNFKEQ. The CDR3 spells CASSQDPGQFPYEQYF. The CDR3 DNA reads TGTGCCAGCAGCCAAGATCCGGGGCAGTTCCCTTACGAGCAGTACTTC.

This rearrangement joins TRBV19 to TRBJ1-2, with 12 bases fitting TRBD1. Per germline, CDR1 LNHDA and CDR2 SQIVND (reference sequence). The CDR3 totals 15 residues. With V trimmed by 3 bases and J by 5 bases, 4 bases remained unmatched. The CDR3 DNA reads as TGTGCCAGTAGTATGCCGGGACAGGGGGCTTATGGCTACACCTTC. Encoded protein: CASSMPGQGAYGYTF.

The chain employs TRBV6-6 and TRBJ2-7, with 8 bases fitting TRBD1. CDR1 MNHNY and CDR2 SVGAGI come from the germline V gene (reference sequence). The V segment lost 7 bases and the J segment 3 bases; nucleotides outside the gene matches: 11. CDR3 size: 15 residues. CDR3 in amino acids: CASILRTGLVYEQYF. The CDR3 DNA follows: TGTGCCAGCATCCTCCGGACAGGGCTAGTCTACGAGCAGTACTTC.

The chain has TRBV4-1 and TRBJ2-4; the match to TRBD2 covers 10 bases. V shed 2 bases and J 3 bases; nucleotides not matched to a gene: 16. The CDR3 is made up of 20 amino acids. Germline V gives CDR1 MGHRA, CDR2 YSYEKL. The CDR3 protein is CASSQTGLAQNLNDKNIQYF. In nucleotides, the CDR3 is TGCGCCAGCAGCCAAACGGGACTAGCGCAGAACCTGAATGACAAAAACATTCAGTACTTC.

V and J are TRBV29-1 and TRBJ2-7, with a weak D call TRBD1 (5 bases). The germline V gene encodes CDR1 SQVTM and CDR2 ANQGSEA. Deletions cut 0 bases from V and 4 bases from J, with 13 bases between. The CDR3 runs to 14 residues. The CDR3: CSVEDEGDEYEQYF. The CDR3 region has the DNA TGCAGCGTTGAAGACGAAGGGGATGAATACGAGCAGTACTTC.

This chain joins TRBV5-1 and TRBJ2-1; 8 nucleotides align to TRBD2. V lost 0 bases to trimming and J lost 0 bases; unmatched junction nucleotides: 5. This CDR3 has 17 residues. CDR1 and CDR2 from the germline V gene are SGHRS and YFSETQ. DNA of the CDR3: TGCGCCAGCAGCTTGGACACTAGCGGCCGCTCCTACAATGAGCAGTTCTTC. Protein sequence: CASSLDTSGRSYNEQFF.

The chain has TRBV19 and TRBJ2-7, with D hard to call. CDR1 is LNHDA and CDR2 is SQIVND in the germline V gene (reference sequence). CDR3 size: 13 residues. V gave up 6 bases and J gave up 4 bases, with 13 bases separating them. CDR3 sequence: CASSSETLYEQYF. Written as DNA, the CDR3 is TGTGCCAGTAGCTCGGAGACACTTTACGAGCAGTACTTC.